This TCR beta chain was identified in a study of blood T cell repertoires in COVID-19. The overall study: The cDNA or gDNA used as material had been derived from T cells, B-cell-depleted T cells, or PBMCs.

This clone was seen many times. Clones were read by immunoSEQ multiplex PCR, and TCRdb kept only the in-frame ones, dropping some. The sample includes some 200,000 clones, approximately 90% seen only once; the top ten take about 2.2%. CDR3 length: 16 amino acids. Germline CDR1 is SEHNR and CDR2 is FQNEAQ (reference sequence). V dropped 0 bases and J dropped 2; count of bases not matched to a gene: 4. Donors in Cohort 3 who had recovered were those with two negative PCRs, healthcare professional clearance, or resolution of their symptoms. The rearrangement joins TRBV7-9 to TRBJ2-7; 10 bases match TRBD1. The sequenced material came from PBMCs or T cells enriched from blood (not recorded which). This TCR was recovered from a woman in her twenties or thirties who had recovered from COVID-19. This chain's CDR3 is CASSLAHGQGAYEQYF. CDR3 DNA sequence: TGTGCCAGCAGCTTAGCGCACGGACAGGGGGCCTACGAGCAGTACTTC.